This T cell receptor beta chain was found in a study of blood T cell repertoires in COVID-19. Assay: immunoSEQ multiplex PCR; the TCRdb copy retains only in-frame clones and omits some. Here the sample spans under 250,000 clones, 84% being singletons. This clone came up once. Sequencing was performed on peripheral blood. The origin of this receptor is a woman aged 25 to 39 who had recovered from COVID-19.

The CDR3 protein is CASGTGASSGNTIYF. DNA of the CDR3: TGTGCCTCCGGGACAGGGGCCTCCTCTGGAAACACCATATATTTT. The rearrangement uses TRBV10-3 and TRBJ1-3; TRBD1 agrees at 10 bases. The trim removed 11 bases at V and 0 bases at J, leaving 7 bases unmatched. This CDR3 is built from 15 residues. Germline-derived CDR1 and CDR2 are ENHRY and SYGVKD.